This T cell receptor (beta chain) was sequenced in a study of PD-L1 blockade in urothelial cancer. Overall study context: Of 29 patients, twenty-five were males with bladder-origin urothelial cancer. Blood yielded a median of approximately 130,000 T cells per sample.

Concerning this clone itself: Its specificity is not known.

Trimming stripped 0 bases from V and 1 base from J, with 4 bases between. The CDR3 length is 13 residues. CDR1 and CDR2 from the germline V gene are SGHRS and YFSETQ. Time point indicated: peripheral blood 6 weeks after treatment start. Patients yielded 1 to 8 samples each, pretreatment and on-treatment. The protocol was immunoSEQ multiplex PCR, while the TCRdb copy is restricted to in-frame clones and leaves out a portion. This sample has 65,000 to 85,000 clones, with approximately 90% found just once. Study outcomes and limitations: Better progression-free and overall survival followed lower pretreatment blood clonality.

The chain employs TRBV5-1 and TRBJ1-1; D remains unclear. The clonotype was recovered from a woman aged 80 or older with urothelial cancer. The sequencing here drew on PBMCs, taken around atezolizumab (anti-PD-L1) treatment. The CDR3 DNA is TGCGCCAGCAGCTTGGGCGCGAACACTGAAGCTTTCTTT. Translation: CASSLGANTEAFF.